A single sample is the source of the 17 T cell receptor beta chains below, sequenced in a study of T cells in Graves' hyperthyroidism and ophthalmopathy. RNA transcripts served as the template for amplifying TCR beta CDR3 regions. HTBI primers were the set used in a first-round RT-PCR of the TCR CDR3. TCRdb analysed the multiplex PCR reads with MiXCR anew, one entry per CDR3 protein. This table holds 310,000 or so distinct CDR3 sequences, about a sixth found once. Sequenced material: blood. The receptor source for this set is a woman aged 60-70 years with Graves' ophthalmopathy.

This clonotype showed up just a few times. The chain recombines TRBV12-3 or TRBV12-4 with TRBJ2-4; the D call may be TRBD1 or TRBD2 (5 bases each). The CDR3 sequence is 17 residues long. The ends were cut back, 10 bases at V and 0 bases at J, with 22 bases in the middle. The CDR3 loop reads CATTEGLLGKAKNIQYF. Here the CDR3 DNA reads TGTGCCACGACTGAGGGGTTGTTGGGGAAAGCCAAAAACATTCAGTACTTC.

This clonotype was detected ten times or more. This rearrangement joins TRBV13 to TRBJ2-7, with 12 bases identical to TRBD2. After removal of 3 bases from V and 5 bases from J, the junction contained 8 bases not matched to a gene. Per the germline V gene, CDR1 is PRHDT and CDR2 is FYEKMQ (reference sequence). The CDR3 extends over 16 amino acids. The CDR3: CASSFLLAGGRNEQYF. The CDR3, as DNA: TGTGCCAGCAGCTTCCTTCTAGCGGGAGGGAGAAACGAGCAGTACTTC.

There are many counts of this clonotype. This chain uses TRBV18 with TRBJ2-7; either TRBD1 or TRBD2 may fit D (5 bases each). Trimming removed 5 bases from V and 7 bases from J, with 15 bases in between. Looked up from germline, CDR1 is KGHSH and CDR2 is LQKENI. The CDR3 runs 13 residues. CDR3 residues: CASSKGTAQEQYF. Here the CDR3 DNA reads TGTGCCAGCTCAAAAGGGACCGCTCAGGAGCAGTACTTC.

This clonotype was seen at least ten times. V usage is TRBV12-3 or TRBV12-4 and J usage is TRBJ2-2; no clear D. The CDR3 length is 13 residues. The V and J ends lost 2 bases and 4 bases respectively, with 5 bases between them. The CDR3 DNA follows: TGTGCCAGCAGTTTACAGACCACCGGGGAGCTGTTTTTT. It specifies CASSLQTTGELFF.

The J gene is TRBJ2-4, the V gene TRBV11-2, with D unresolved. V was trimmed by 6 bases and J by 0 bases, leaving 9 bases between them. This CDR3 region has 14 residues. Germline V CDR1 and CDR2: SGHAT, FQNNGV. The CDR3 nucleotides read TGTGCCAGCAGGGACGCAGGAGCCAAAAACATTCAGTACTTC. It is translated as CASRDAGAKNIQYF.

This clonotype was observed a handful of times. V and J are TRBV5-5 and TRBJ2-2, with TRBD1 identical over 10 bases. The V gene's germline CDR1 is SGHKS and CDR2 YYEKEE (reference sequence). V dropped 0 bases and J dropped 3; count of bases not matched to a gene: 5. This CDR3 comprises 17 residues. Here the CDR3 DNA reads TGTGCCAGCAGCTTGGGGGCGGGGACAGGGGACACCGGGGAGCTGTTTTTT. Its protein is CASSLGAGTGDTGELFF. The full variable domain, completed using reference TRBV5-5 and TRBJ2-2, is DAGVTQSPTHLIKTRGQQVTLRCSPISGHKSVSWYQQVLGQGPQFIFQYYEKEERGRGNFPDRFSARQFPNYSSELNVNALLLGDSALYLCASSLGAGTGDTGELFFGEGSRLTVL.

The chain uses TRBV29-1 and TRBJ2-1; TRBD1 matches 11 bases. The CDR3 runs 14 residues. The V and J ends lost 7 bases and 10 bases, in that order; junction bases with no gene match: 12. Germline V gives CDR1 SQVTM, CDR2 ANQGSEA. CDR3 DNA: TGCAGCGGATCCCGGACAGGGGGCGGGGGCGAGCAGTTCTTC. It codes for CSGSRTGGGGEQFF.

This clonotype came up once. The rearrangement uses TRBV20-1 and TRBJ1-2, with D possibly being TRBD1 (5 bases). Germline CDR1 reads DFQATT; CDR2 reads SNEGSKA (reference sequence). The CDR3 extends over 15 amino acids. Deletions cut 6 bases from V and 5 bases from J, with 22 bases between. CDR3 bases: TGCAGTGCCGAGGGGTCGGGCAGGGTGGAGTATGGCTACACCTTC. It encodes CSAEGSGRVEYGYTF.

Only a few counts were recorded for this clonotype. The chain's CDR3 is CASSSKRGTEDYNEQFF. CDR3 in DNA: TGTGCCAGCAGCTCCAAGCGTGGAACAGAAGATTACAATGAGCAGTTCTTC. The chain links TRBV11-2 to TRBJ2-1; no clear D. This CDR3 spans 17 amino acids. V gave up 4 bases and J gave up 4 bases, with 20 bases separating them. Germline CDR1 SGHAT, CDR2 FQNNGV.

This clonotype turned up a few times. The rearrangement joins TRBV10-3 to TRBJ1-5; no firm D call. Germline CDR1 and CDR2: ENHRY and SYGVKD. The CDR3 runs to 13 residues. Trimming left V 2 bases short and J 6 bases short, with 8 bases between. The CDR3 sequence: CAISEGLGQPQHF. DNA of the CDR3: TGTGCCATCAGTGAGGGCCTTGGTCAGCCCCAGCATTTT.

This clonotype was observed a few times. The CDR3 bases are TGTGCCAGCAGCCATACGACAGGGGTTGGCGGCTACACCTTC. Residues: CASSHTTGVGGYTF. The chain links TRBV4-2 to TRBJ1-2; 8 bases match TRBD1. CDR3 length equals 14 residues. Per germline, CDR1 LGHNA and CDR2 YNFKEQ. The V and J ends lost 3 bases and 8 bases, in that order; junction bases with no gene match: 8.

The chain combines TRBV7-8 with TRBJ1-5; unclear D gene. The CDR3 consists of 16 residues. CDR1 is SGHVS and CDR2 is FQNEAQ in the germline V gene. With 0 bases removed from V and 0 bases from J, the gap between germline ends came to 9 bases. In nucleotides, the CDR3 is TGTGCCAGCAGCTTAGCGGGTGGCTATAGCAATCAGCCCCAGCATTTT. Its translation: CASSLAGGYSNQPQHF.

This clonotype was seen at least ten times. The J gene is TRBJ2-2, the V gene TRBV7-2, with 11 bases matching TRBD1. The CDR3 has 14 amino acids. Germline V CDR1 and CDR2: SGHTA, FQGNSA. With V trimmed by 5 bases and J by 13 bases, 9 bases remained unmatched. CDR3 in amino acids: CASSHEGQGEWLFF. The DNA for the CDR3 is TGTGCCAGCAGCCACGAGGGACAGGGGGAGTGGCTGTTTTTT.

This clonotype was observed a handful of times. The gene calls are TRBV12-5 and TRBJ2-7, with D perhaps matching TRBD1 (6 bases). The CDR3 runs 12 residues. V dropped 6 bases and J dropped 6 bases, with 12 bases sitting between them. CDR1 LGHNT and CDR2 FRNRAP come from the germline V gene. In DNA, the CDR3 is TGTGCTAGTGGCGGACAGAATCCCGAGCAGTACTTC. Protein: CASGGQNPEQYF.

In this sample, this clonotype turned up many times. The chain carries TRBV2 and TRBJ2-6; D not resolved. This CDR3 has 15 residues. The germline CDR1 and CDR2 sequences are SNHLY and FYNNEI. Trimming removed 2 bases at V and 0 bases at J, with 5 bases between. The CDR3 region is CASSEHSSGANVLTF. CDR3 DNA: TGTGCCAGCAGTGAACACAGCTCTGGGGCCAACGTCCTGACTTTC.

The count of this clonotype is one. A much larger clone lies one base from this, so it may be a read error. The chain employs TRBV7-8 and TRBJ2-1; D unclear. The length of the CDR3 is 13 residues. V was trimmed by 5 bases and J by 5 bases, leaving 10 bases between them. Germline V lookup: CDR1 SGHVS, CDR2 FQNEAQ. This chain's CDR3 is CASSDPGDNEQFF. CDR3 sequence (DNA): TGTGCCAGCAGCGATCCAGGCGACAATGAGCAGTTCTTC.

CDR3 sequence: CASSHGGARTDEKLFF. The CDR3, as DNA: TGCGCCAGCAGCCACGGCGGGGCCCGCACGGATGAAAAACTGTTTTTT. This sequence joins TRBV4-3 and TRBJ1-4; D is possibly TRBD1 (5 bases). The germline V and J ends were trimmed by 3 bases and 6 bases, with 17 bases remaining between them. The germline gives CDR1 LGHNA, CDR2 YSLEER. The CDR3 sequence is 16 residues long.